These T cell receptor beta chains were read from a single sample in a study of blood T cell repertoires in COVID-19. This table comes from immunoSEQ multiplex PCR, and its TCRdb copy is limited to in-frame clones, with some not included. The table includes about 120,000 clones, about 70% detected once. Sample: peripheral blood. The receptors shown here come from a woman between 65 and 79 years old with acute or convalescent COVID-19. Each CDR3 is given with its conserved first and last residue. The D gene is left open where the match is weak. Not all rows give a size; the values are once, few, many and, for expanded clones, a class.

d_gene	v_gene	j_gene	abundance	CDR3aa	CDR3nt
TRBD1	TRBV9	TRBJ1-4	-	CASSLSTGTEKLFF	TGTGCCAGCAGCTTATCGACAGGGACGGAAAAACTGTTTTTT
TRBD2	TRBV5-4	TRBJ2-1	few	CASSPRGGNEQFF	TGTGCCAGCAGCCCGCGGGGGGGCAATGAGCAGTTCTTC
-	TRBV21-1	TRBJ2-3	once	CASSTGGSGEGDTQYF	TGTGCCAGCAGCACTGGGGGAAGCGGGGAAGGGGATACGCAGTATTTT
TRBD1	TRBV7-8	TRBJ1-2	few	CASSLDAGGPYGYTF	TGTGCCAGCAGCTTAGATGCAGGGGGACCCTATGGCTACACCTTC
TRBD1	TRBV19	TRBJ2-3	-	CASRPGQGADTQYF	TGTGCCAGTAGGCCGGGACAGGGGGCAGATACGCAGTATTTT
TRBD2	TRBV4-1	TRBJ2-3	-	CASSQAASGSADTQYF	TGCGCCAGCAGCCAAGCGGCTAGCGGGAGTGCAGATACGCAGTATTTT
-	TRBV5-1	TRBJ1-2	-	CASSLGSANYGYTF	TGCGCCAGCAGCTTGGGATCGGCTAACTATGGCTACACCTTC
-	TRBV10-3	TRBJ2-1	-	CAIRDRSGRNEQFF	TGTGCCATCAGGGACAGGAGCGGGAGAAATGAGCAGTTCTTC
-	TRBV10-3	TRBJ2-5	-	CAIKGESPQETQYF	TGTGCCATCAAAGGAGAGTCCCCCCAAGAGACCCAGTACTTC
-	TRBV6-2/TRBV6-3	TRBJ2-7	many	CASSYPPDSAYEQYF	TGTGCCAGCAGTTACCCCCCGGACAGTGCCTACGAGCAGTACTTC
TRBD1	TRBV7-9	TRBJ1-2	many	CASSSLDRGYGYTF	TGTGCCAGCAGCTCACTGGACAGGGGGTATGGCTACACCTTC
TRBD2	TRBV6-1	TRBJ2-7	medium-sized	CASSEALASGRDEQYF	TGTGCCAGCAGTGAAGCGCTGGCTAGCGGGAGGGACGAGCAGTACTTC
TRBD1	TRBV7-2	TRBJ1-5	few	CASSSTGYNQPQHF	TGTGCCAGCAGCTCGACAGGGTACAATCAGCCCCAGCATTTT
TRBD2	TRBV6-5	TRBJ2-5	many	CASRDRDYVQETQYF	TGTGCCAGCAGGGACCGGGACTACGTACAAGAGACCCAGTACTTC
TRBD2	TRBV5-1	TRBJ2-3	few	CASSLGPSGSDTQYF	TGCGCCAGCAGCTTGGGGCCTAGCGGGAGTGATACGCAGTATTTT
TRBD2	TRBV19	TRBJ2-1	-	CASTEGGPHNEQFF	TGTGCCAGTACTGAGGGAGGGCCCCACAATGAGCAGTTCTTC
-	TRBV27	TRBJ2-4	-	CASSLRGSIAKNIQYF	TGTGCCAGCAGTTTACGGGGGTCTATAGCCAAAAACATTCAGTACTTC
-	TRBV7-2	TRBJ1-2	-	CASSLAGSYGRRDYGYTF	TGTGCCAGCAGCTTAGCGGGGTCCTATGGTAGGAGGGACTATGGCTACACCTTC
-	TRBV3-1/TRBV3-2	TRBJ1-1	-	CASSQGGGAEAFF	TGTGCCAGCAGCCAAGGGGGAGGGGCTGAAGCTTTCTTT
TRBD1	TRBV28	TRBJ1-2	-	CASRGQVTNYGYTF	TGTGCCAGCAGGGGACAGGTGACTAACTATGGCTACACCTTC
TRBD2	TRBV10-3	TRBJ2-1	-	CAISAPVAGGSYNEQFF	TGTGCCATCAGTGCGCCGGTAGCGGGGGGCTCCTACAATGAGCAGTTCTTC
-	TRBV7-9	TRBJ1-1	-	CASSLAGWKTEAFF	TGTGCCAGCAGCTTAGCGGGCTGGAAGACTGAAGCTTTCTTT
-	TRBV30	TRBJ2-7	-	CAWSRGQGTRHEQYF	TGTGCCTGGAGTCGAGGACAGGGGACTAGGCACGAGCAGTACTTC
TRBD1	TRBV6-6	TRBJ1-2	few	CASSYEDRTRNYGYTF	TGTGCCAGCAGTTACGAGGACAGGACGAGGAACTATGGCTACACCTTC
TRBD1	TRBV30	TRBJ1-3	-	CAWRDRGGSDTIYF	TGTGCCTGGAGGGACAGGGGAGGGAGTGACACCATATATTTT
TRBD1	TRBV6-5	TRBJ1-5	-	CASSQDRVNQPQHF	TGTGCCAGCAGCCAGGACAGGGTAAATCAGCCCCAGCATTTT
-	TRBV6-6	TRBJ1-1	-	CASSDRRGYTEAFF	TGTGCCAGCAGCGACAGGAGAGGGTACACTGAAGCTTTCTTT
TRBD1	TRBV29-1	TRBJ2-7	few	CSVGTGTIYEQYF	TGCAGCGTTGGGACAGGGACCATTTACGAGCAGTACTTC
-	TRBV5-6	TRBJ2-3	-	CASSARYGTDTQYF	TGTGCCAGCAGCGCACGCTACGGCACAGATACGCAGTATTTT
TRBD2	TRBV7-2	TRBJ2-5	-	CASSLGVGGAGETQYF	TGTGCCAGCAGCTTAGGGGTCGGGGGGGCCGGAGAGACCCAGTACTTC
-	TRBV6-5	TRBJ2-1	few	CASSYLFSGSKQFF	TGTGCCAGCAGTTACCTTTTCTCAGGGTCCAAGCAGTTCTTC
TRBD1	TRBV2	TRBJ2-7	-	CASSVTRTGGKGQYF	TGTGCCAGCAGTGTCACCCGGACAGGGGGGAAAGGACAGTACTTC
TRBD1	TRBV6-6	TRBJ1-2	few	CASRPPGQGRGYTF	TGTGCCAGCAGACCTCCGGGACAGGGCCGGGGCTACACCTTC
-	TRBV9	TRBJ2-2	-	CASSVGGIGELFF	TGTGCCAGCAGCGTAGGGGGCATCGGGGAGCTGTTTTTT
TRBD2	TRBV4-1	TRBJ2-1	-	CASSQAVAGPYNEQFF	TGCGCCAGCAGCCAAGCGGTAGCGGGACCATACAATGAGCAGTTCTTC
TRBD2	TRBV4-1	TRBJ2-7	-	CASSQGGGRASYEQYF	TGCGCCAGCAGCCAAGGTGGCGGGAGGGCCTCCTACGAGCAGTACTTC
-	TRBV7-6	TRBJ2-5	-	CASSLAGQLFQETQYF	TGTGCCAGCAGCTTAGCGGGGCAGCTATTCCAAGAGACCCAGTACTTC
TRBD2	TRBV7-9	TRBJ2-1	-	CASSFSGGALNEQFF	TGTGCCAGCAGCTTTAGCGGGGGGGCCTTGAATGAGCAGTTCTTC
TRBD1	TRBV24-1	TRBJ2-5	few	CATSDQQGAQETQYF	TGTGCCACCAGTGACCAACAGGGGGCCCAAGAGACCCAGTACTTC
TRBD1	TRBV7-9	TRBJ2-4	-	CASSRGQGRENIQYF	TGTGCCAGCAGTCGCGGACAGGGTCGGGAAAACATTCAGTACTTC
TRBD1	TRBV18	TRBJ1-2	-	CASSLGTGEGYTF	TGTGCCAGCTCACTCGGGACAGGGGAAGGCTACACCTTC
-	TRBV2	TRBJ1-4	-	CASSQNLGGANEKLFF	TGTGCCAGCAGCCAAAACCTGGGAGGGGCTAATGAAAAACTGTTTTTT
-	TRBV5-1	TRBJ2-2	-	CASSLVGATGELFF	TGCGCCAGCAGCTTGGTGGGGGCCACCGGGGAGCTGTTTTTT
-	TRBV19	TRBJ1-1	-	CASSLSRGGTEAFF	TGTGCCAGTAGTTTATCGAGGGGGGGGACTGAAGCTTTCTTT
TRBD2	TRBV28	TRBJ2-1	-	CASSSSGTALNEQFF	TGTGCCAGCAGTTCAAGCGGGACCGCCCTCAATGAGCAGTTCTTC
-	TRBV6-5	TRBJ1-6	once	CASSSGGSSYSPLHF	TGTGCCAGCAGCTCAGGCGGGTCCTCCTATTCACCCCTCCACTTT
-	TRBV6-5	TRBJ1-5	-	CASSSGSPWQPQHF	TGTGCCAGCAGTTCAGGGTCCCCTTGGCAGCCCCAGCATTTT
TRBD1	TRBV24-1	TRBJ2-2	-	CATSDFPGRGTGELFF	TGTGCCACCAGTGATTTTCCGGGCAGGGGGACCGGGGAGCTGTTTTTT
TRBD1	TRBV29-1	TRBJ2-7	once	CSVCPGGDEQYF	TGCAGCGTTTGTCCAGGGGGCGACGAGCAGTACTTC
TRBD1	TRBV27	TRBJ1-2	few	CASSHRGLRGYTF	TGTGCCAGCAGTCACAGGGGATTGCGAGGCTACACCTTC
TRBD2	TRBV5-4	TRBJ2-5	-	CASSSSAGEGETQYF	TGTGCCAGCAGCAGTTCGGCGGGAGAAGGGGAGACCCAGTACTTC
TRBD1	TRBV7-9	TRBJ1-2	-	CASSPYRGSYGYTF	TGTGCCAGCAGCCCGTACAGGGGTTCCTATGGCTACACCTTC
-	TRBV7-9	TRBJ2-3	-	CASSAGTSDTQYF	TGTGCCAGCAGCGCCGGGACTTCGGATACGCAGTATTTT
-	TRBV27	TRBJ1-5	-	CASSRGGFSNQPQHF	TGTGCCAGCAGTAGGGGGGGGTTTAGCAATCAGCCCCAGCATTTT
-	TRBV15	TRBJ2-6	-	CATSRGWGGVEPGANVLTF	TGTGCCACCAGCAGAGGATGGGGGGGCGTAGAACCTGGGGCCAACGTCCTGACTTTC